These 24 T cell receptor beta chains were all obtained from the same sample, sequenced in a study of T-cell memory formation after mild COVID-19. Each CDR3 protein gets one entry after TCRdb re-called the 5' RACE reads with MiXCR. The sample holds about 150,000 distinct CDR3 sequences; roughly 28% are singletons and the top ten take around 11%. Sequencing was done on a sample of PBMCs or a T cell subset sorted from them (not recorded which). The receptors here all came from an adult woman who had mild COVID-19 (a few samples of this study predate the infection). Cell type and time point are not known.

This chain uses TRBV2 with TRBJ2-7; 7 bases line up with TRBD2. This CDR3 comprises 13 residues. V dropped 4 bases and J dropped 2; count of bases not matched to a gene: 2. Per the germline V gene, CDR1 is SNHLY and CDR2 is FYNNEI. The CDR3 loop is CASSVGLAYEQYF. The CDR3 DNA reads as TGTGCCAGCAGTGTCGGACTAGCCTACGAGCAGTACTTC.

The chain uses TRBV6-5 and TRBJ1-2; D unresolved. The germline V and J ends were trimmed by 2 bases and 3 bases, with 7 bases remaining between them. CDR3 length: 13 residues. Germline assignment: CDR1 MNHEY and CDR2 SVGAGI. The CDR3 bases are TGTGCCAGCAGTTACAGCTTTGACTATGGCTACACCTTC. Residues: CASSYSFDYGYTF.

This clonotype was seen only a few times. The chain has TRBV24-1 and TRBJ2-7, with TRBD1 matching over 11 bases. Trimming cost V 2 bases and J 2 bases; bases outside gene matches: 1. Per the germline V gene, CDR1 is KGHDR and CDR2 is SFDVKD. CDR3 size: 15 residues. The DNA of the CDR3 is TGTGCCACCAGTGATTGGACAGGGGGCACCTACGAGCAGTACTTC. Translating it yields CATSDWTGGTYEQYF.

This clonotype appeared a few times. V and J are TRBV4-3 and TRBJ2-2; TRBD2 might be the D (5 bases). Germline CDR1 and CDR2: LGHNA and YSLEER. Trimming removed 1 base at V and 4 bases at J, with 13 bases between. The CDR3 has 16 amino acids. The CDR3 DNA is TGCGCCAGCAGCCAAGCCGCACTAGAGCTCACCGGGGAGCTGTTTTTT. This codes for CASSQAALELTGELFF.

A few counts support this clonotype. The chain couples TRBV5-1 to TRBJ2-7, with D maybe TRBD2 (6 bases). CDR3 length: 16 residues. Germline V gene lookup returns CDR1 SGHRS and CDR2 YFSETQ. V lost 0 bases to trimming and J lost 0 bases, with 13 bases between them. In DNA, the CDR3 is TGCGCCAGCAGCTTGGGACGGGGGACCAGCTCCTACGAGCAGTACTTC. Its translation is CASSLGRGTSSYEQYF. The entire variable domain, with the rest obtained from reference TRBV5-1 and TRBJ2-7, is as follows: KAGVTQTPRYLIKTRGQQVTLSCSPISGHRSVSWYQQTPGQGLQFLFEYFSETQRNKGNFPGRFSGRQFSNSRSEMNVSTLELGDSALYLCASSLGRGTSSYEQYFGPGTRLTVT.

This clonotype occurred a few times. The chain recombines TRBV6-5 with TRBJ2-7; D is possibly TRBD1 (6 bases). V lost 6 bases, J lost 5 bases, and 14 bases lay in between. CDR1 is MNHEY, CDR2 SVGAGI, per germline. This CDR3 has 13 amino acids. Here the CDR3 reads CASRPYRAHEQYF. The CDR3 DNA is TGTGCCAGCAGGCCATACAGGGCCCACGAGCAGTACTTC.

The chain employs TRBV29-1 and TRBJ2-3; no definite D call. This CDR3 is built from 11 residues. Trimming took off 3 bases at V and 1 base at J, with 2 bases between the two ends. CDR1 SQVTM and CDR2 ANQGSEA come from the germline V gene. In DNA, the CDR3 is TGCAGCGTTGATGGCACAGATACGCAGTATTTT. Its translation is CSVDGTDTQYF.

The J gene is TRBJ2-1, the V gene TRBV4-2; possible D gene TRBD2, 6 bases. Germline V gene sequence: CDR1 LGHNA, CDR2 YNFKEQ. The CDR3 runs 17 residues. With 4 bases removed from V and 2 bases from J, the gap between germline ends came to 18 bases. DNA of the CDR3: TGTGCCAGCAGCCCATTCTCTAGCGAAAGCACCTACAATGAGCAGTTCTTC. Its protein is CASSPFSSESTYNEQFF.

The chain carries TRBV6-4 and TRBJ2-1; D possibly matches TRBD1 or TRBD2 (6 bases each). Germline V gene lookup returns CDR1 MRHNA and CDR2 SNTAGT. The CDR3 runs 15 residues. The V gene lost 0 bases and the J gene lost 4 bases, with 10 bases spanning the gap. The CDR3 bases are TGTGCCAGCAGTGACTCGGGGGGCGATTACAATGAGCAGTTCTTC. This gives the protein CASSDSGGDYNEQFF.

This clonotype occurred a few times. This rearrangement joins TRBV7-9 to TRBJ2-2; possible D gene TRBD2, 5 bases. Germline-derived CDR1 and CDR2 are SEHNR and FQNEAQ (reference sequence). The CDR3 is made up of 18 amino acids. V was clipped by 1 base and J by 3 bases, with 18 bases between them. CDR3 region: CASSLDVGVGSDTGELFF. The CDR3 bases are TGTGCCAGCAGCTTAGATGTTGGTGTTGGTAGCGACACCGGGGAGCTGTTTTTT.

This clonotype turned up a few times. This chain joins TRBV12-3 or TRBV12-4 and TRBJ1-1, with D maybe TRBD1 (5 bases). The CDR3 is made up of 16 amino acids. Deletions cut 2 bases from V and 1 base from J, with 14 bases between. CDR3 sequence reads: CASSLKWGTANTEAFF. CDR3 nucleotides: TGTGCCAGCAGTTTAAAGTGGGGGACGGCGAACACTGAAGCTTTCTTT.

CDR3 DNA sequence: TGTGCCAGCACAACCGGGACAAGTGAGCAGTACTTC. It specifies CASTTGTSEQYF. The V call is TRBV18, the J call TRBJ2-7, with D possibly matching TRBD1 (6 bases). V lost 8 bases and J 7 bases, leaving 15 bases between the germline ends. Germline V gives CDR1 KGHSH, CDR2 LQKENI. The CDR3 is made up of 12 amino acids. Using reference TRBV18 and TRBJ2-7 for the parts outside the CDR3, the full variable domain is NAGVMQNPRHLVRRRGQEARLRCSPMKGHSHVYWYRQLPEEGLKFMVYLQKENIIDESGMPKERFSAEFPKEGPSILRIQQVVRGDSAAYFCASTTGTSEQYFGPGTRLTVT.

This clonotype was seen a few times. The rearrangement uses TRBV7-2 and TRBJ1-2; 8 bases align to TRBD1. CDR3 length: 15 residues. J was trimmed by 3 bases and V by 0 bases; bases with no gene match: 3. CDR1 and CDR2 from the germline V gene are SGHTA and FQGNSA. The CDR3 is CASSLAHRGDYGYTF. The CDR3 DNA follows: TGTGCCAGCAGCTTAGCCCACAGGGGGGACTATGGCTACACCTTC.

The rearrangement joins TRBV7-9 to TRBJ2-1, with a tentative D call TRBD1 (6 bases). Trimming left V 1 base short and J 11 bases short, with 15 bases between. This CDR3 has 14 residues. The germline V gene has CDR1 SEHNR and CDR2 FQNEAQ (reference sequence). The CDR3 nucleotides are TGTGCCAGCAGCTTAGTTCTCGTGGGGGACAAGCAGTTCTTC. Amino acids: CASSLVLVGDKQFF.

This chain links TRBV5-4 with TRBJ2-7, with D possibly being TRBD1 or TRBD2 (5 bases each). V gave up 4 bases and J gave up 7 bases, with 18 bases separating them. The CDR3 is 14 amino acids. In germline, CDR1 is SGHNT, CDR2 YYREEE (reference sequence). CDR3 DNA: TGTGCCAGCAGCACAGGACTTCCCTATGGGGAGCAGTACTTC. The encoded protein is CASSTGLPYGEQYF.

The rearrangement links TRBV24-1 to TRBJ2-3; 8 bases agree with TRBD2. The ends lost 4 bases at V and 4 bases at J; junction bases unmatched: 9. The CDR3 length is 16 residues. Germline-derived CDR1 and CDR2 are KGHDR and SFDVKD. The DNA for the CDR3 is TGTGCCACCAGTGACCCCGGACTAGCTAGGGCAGATACGCAGTATTTT. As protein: CATSDPGLARADTQYF.

The CDR3 here is CASSQGLAGVEQFF. As DNA, the CDR3 is TGTGCCAGCAGCCAAGGGCTAGCGGGAGTCGAGCAGTTCTTC. The rearrangement links TRBV3-1 to TRBJ2-1, with 10 bases identical to TRBD2. The CDR3 extends over 14 amino acids. Germline CDR1 and CDR2: LGHDT and YNNKEL (reference sequence). J lost 10 bases, V lost 1 base, and 4 bases had no gene match.

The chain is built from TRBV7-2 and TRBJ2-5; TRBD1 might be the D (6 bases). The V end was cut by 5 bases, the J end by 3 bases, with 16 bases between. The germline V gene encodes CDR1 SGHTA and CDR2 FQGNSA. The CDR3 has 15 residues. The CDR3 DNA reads TGTGCCAGCAGCGATTTCCGGACAGCTGAAGAGACCCAGTACTTC. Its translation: CASSDFRTAEETQYF.

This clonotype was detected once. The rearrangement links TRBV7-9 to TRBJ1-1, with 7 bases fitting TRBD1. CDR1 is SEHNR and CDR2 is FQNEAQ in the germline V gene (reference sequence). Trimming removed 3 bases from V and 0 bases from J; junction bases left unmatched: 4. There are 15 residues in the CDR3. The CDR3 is CASSLGQSMNTEAFF. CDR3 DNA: TGTGCCAGCAGCTTGGGACAGTCGATGAACACTGAAGCTTTCTTT. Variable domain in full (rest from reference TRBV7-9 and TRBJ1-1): DTGVSQNPRHKITKRGQNVTFRCDPISEHNRLYWYRQTLGQGPEFLTYFQNEAQLEKSRLLSDRFSAERPKGSFSTLEIQRTEQGDSAMYLCASSLGQSMNTEAFFGQGTRLTVV.

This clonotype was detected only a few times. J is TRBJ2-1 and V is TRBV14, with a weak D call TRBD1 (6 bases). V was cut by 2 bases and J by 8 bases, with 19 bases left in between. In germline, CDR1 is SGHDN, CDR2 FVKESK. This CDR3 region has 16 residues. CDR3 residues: CASSQNFLEQGDEQFF. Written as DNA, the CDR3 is TGTGCCAGCAGCCAAAATTTTCTGGAACAGGGCGATGAGCAGTTCTTC.

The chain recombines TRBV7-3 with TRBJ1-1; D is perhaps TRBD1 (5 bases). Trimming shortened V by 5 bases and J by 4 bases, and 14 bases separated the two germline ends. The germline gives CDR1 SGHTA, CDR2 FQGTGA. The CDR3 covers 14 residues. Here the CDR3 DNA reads TGTGCCAGCAGCCGAACCGGGGGAGGCACTGAAGCTTTCTTT. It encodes CASSRTGGGTEAFF.

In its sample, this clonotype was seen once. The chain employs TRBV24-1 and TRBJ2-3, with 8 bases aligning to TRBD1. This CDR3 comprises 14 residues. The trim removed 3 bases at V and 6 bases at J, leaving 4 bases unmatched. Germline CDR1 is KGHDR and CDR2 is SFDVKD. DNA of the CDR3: TGTGCCACCAGTGATCGGGACAGGTTGGATACGCAGTATTTT. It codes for CATSDRDRLDTQYF.

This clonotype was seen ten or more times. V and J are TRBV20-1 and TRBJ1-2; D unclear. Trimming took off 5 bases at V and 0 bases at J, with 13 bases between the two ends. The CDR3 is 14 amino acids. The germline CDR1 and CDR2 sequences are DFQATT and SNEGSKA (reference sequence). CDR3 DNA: TGCAGTGCTGCCCGGACCTACGCTAACTATGGCTACACCTTC. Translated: CSAARTYANYGYTF.

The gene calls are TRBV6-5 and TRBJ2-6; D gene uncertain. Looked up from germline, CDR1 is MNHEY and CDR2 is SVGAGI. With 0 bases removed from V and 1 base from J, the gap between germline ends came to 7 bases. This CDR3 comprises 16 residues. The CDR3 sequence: CASSYSRKSGANVLTF. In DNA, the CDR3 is TGTGCCAGCAGTTACTCACGGAAATCTGGGGCCAACGTCCTGACTTTC.